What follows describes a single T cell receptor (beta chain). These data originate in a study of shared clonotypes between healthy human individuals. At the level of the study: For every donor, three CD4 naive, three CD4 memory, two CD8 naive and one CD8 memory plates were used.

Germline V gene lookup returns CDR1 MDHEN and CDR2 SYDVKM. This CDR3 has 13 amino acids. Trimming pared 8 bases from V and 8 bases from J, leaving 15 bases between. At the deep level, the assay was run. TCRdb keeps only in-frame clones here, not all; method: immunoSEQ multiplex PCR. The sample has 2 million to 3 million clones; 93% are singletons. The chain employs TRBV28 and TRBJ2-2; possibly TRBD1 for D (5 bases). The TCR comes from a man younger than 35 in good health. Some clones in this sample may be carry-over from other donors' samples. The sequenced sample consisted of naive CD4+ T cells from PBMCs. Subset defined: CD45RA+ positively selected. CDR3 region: CASFGAPGGELFF. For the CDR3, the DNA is TGTGCCAGCTTTGGGGCGCCAGGGGGGGAGCTGTTTTTT.